One T cell receptor (beta chain) is described in this entry. The method was immunoSEQ multiplex PCR; TCRdb's version includes in-frame clones alone and lacks a portion of them. Among 76,000 or so clones, about 93% were seen once, and the ten largest hold around 5.9%. This record comes from a study of OX40 agonist ivuxolimab in advanced cancers. There are 15 residues in the CDR3. V lost 1 base, J lost 8 bases, and 6 bases stayed unmatched. Germline lookup yields CDR1 SGHNT and CDR2 YYREEE (reference sequence). The specimen comprised CD4+ or CD8+ T cells sorted from blood, sampled in a trial of the OX40 agonist ivuxolimab. This receptor was obtained from an adult with an advanced solid tumor such as melanoma, head and neck, liver or kidney cancer. V is TRBV5-4 and J is TRBJ2-2; 9 nucleotides match TRBD1. CDR3 loop: CASSLLQGAAGELFF. DNA for the CDR3: TGTGCCAGCAGCTTGCTACAGGGGGCGGCTGGGGAGCTGTTTTTT.